These 18 T cell receptor beta chains originate from one sample sequenced in a study of human T cells and chemical hapten exposure. The sample's time point: patch test 3, about 24 weeks after DPC sensitization. Treatment: therapeutic diphenylcyclopropenone sensitization with weekly scalp DPC. TCRdb processed the RACE reads anew with MiXCR; each CDR3 protein has one entry. The data contain about 82,000 distinct CDR3 sequences, over 10% of them singletons. Sequenced here: whole blood, sampled in connection with sensitization to the hapten diphenylcyclopropenone (DPC). The source is a woman between 50 and 59 years old with alopecia areata. Some clones in this sample may be carry-over from other donors' samples.

This clonotype was observed a few times. The chain employs TRBV20-1 and TRBJ1-1, with D tentatively TRBD1 (6 bases). Trimming removed 0 bases at V and 0 bases at J, with 11 bases between. CDR1 is DFQATT, CDR2 SNEGSKA, per germline (reference sequence). The CDR3 consists of 15 residues. CDR3 DNA: TGCAGTGCTAGAGATCTCAGGGGCGTGAACACTGAAGCTTTCTTT. Translating gives CSARDLRGVNTEAFF.

This clonotype has a count of ten or more. This rearrangement joins TRBV4-2 to TRBJ2-1, with 10 bases lining up with TRBD2. The CDR3 has 17 amino acids. In germline, CDR1 is LGHNA, CDR2 YNFKEQ. Losses at the gene ends were 3 bases for V and 3 bases for J; bases not matched to a gene: 8. CDR3 nucleotides: TGTGCCAGCAGCCACGCGGGGGGACTAGCGATCTACAATGAGCAGTTCTTC. As protein: CASSHAGGLAIYNEQFF.

This clonotype was picked up a small number of times. The chain uses TRBV3-1 and TRBJ2-1; TRBD2 matches at 8 bases. Germline trimming cut 3 bases from V and 0 bases from J; bases unmatched to any gene: 7. Germline loops: CDR1 LGHDT, CDR2 YNNKEL (reference sequence). This CDR3 is built from 17 residues. DNA of the CDR3: TGTGCCAGCAGCCAGCTAGAGGGACTAGTCTCCTACAATGAGCAGTTCTTC. Its protein is CASSQLEGLVSYNEQFF.

V usage is TRBV6-5 and J usage is TRBJ1-2; D is unresolved. Trimming stripped 6 bases from V and 4 bases from J, with 12 bases between. CDR1 and CDR2 (germline): MNHEY, SVGAGI. The CDR3 extends over 13 amino acids. CDR3 DNA sequence: TGTGCCAGCAGCCGCGACAAACTCTATGGCTACACCTTC. This codes for CASSRDKLYGYTF.

This clonotype was counted a few times. This chain uses TRBV24-1 with TRBJ2-4; TRBD2 matches at 10 bases. The CDR3 consists of 18 residues. Germline values: CDR1 KGHDR, CDR2 SFDVKD. J lost 2 bases, V lost 9 bases, and 15 bases had no gene match. In DNA form, the CDR3 reads TGTGCCACCCTAAGTGCATCCGGGACTAGCGAAACCAAAAACATTCAGTACTTC. It specifies CATLSASGTSETKNIQYF.

The chain is built from TRBV28 and TRBJ2-5, with D perhaps TRBD1 or TRBD2 (6 bases each). Looked up from germline, CDR1 is MDHEN and CDR2 is SYDVKM. Trimming removed 5 bases from V and 5 bases from J, with 18 bases in between. This CDR3 region has 15 residues. CDR3 nucleotides: TGTGCCAGCAGTCCCCGGGCCGGGGGCACGGAGACCCAGTACTTC. It encodes CASSPRAGGTETQYF.

This clonotype was found a few times. The chain carries TRBV5-8 and TRBJ2-5; 16 positions agree with TRBD2. V lost 4 bases and J lost 4; bases outside the gene matches: 7. The CDR3 consists of 17 residues. CDR1 SGHTS and CDR2 YDEGEE come from the germline V gene. The CDR3 bases are TGTGCCAGCAGCCCCGGGACTAGCGGGAGGGCCACAGAGACCCAGTACTTC. Amino acids: CASSPGTSGRATETQYF.

This clonotype was picked up many times. The chain is built from TRBV20-1 and TRBJ2-5, with 9 bases fitting TRBD2. J was trimmed by 0 bases and V by 1 base; bases with no gene match: 12. This CDR3 spans 18 amino acids. Per germline, CDR1 DFQATT and CDR2 SNEGSKA (reference sequence). DNA for the CDR3: TGCAGTGCTAGAGTTTGGGGGCTAGCGGGACAGTACCAAGAGACCCAGTACTTC. Translating gives CSARVWGLAGQYQETQYF.

This clonotype was picked up a small number of times. The genes are TRBV6-5 and TRBJ1-6, with 8 positions matching TRBD1. The CDR3 is 16 residues long. With V trimmed by 6 bases and J by 8 bases, 12 bases remained unmatched. Germline CDR1 MNHEY, CDR2 SVGAGI. CDR3 residues: CASRKTAGQVHSPLHF. The CDR3 region has the DNA TGTGCCAGCAGGAAAACCGCGGGACAGGTCCATTCACCCCTCCACTTT.

There are many counts of this clonotype. The rearrangement uses TRBV11-3 and TRBJ2-4; no firm D call. V was clipped by 4 bases and J by 5 bases, with 6 bases between them. This CDR3 has 12 amino acids. Germline CDR1 and CDR2: SGHNT and YENEEA. DNA for the CDR3: TGTGCCAGCAGCTCTTGGGAAAACATTCAGTACTTC. Encoded protein: CASSSWENIQYF.

V is TRBV6-2 or TRBV6-3 and J is TRBJ2-7; unclear D gene. The CDR3 is 17 amino acids. CDR1 is MNHEY and CDR2 is SVGEGT in the germline V gene. Trimming shortened V by 2 bases and J by 3 bases, and 20 bases separated the two germline ends. DNA of the CDR3: TGTGCCAGCAGTTACCCTACCTTCCGTAGGACCGGCTACGAGCAGTACTTC. Its protein is CASSYPTFRRTGYEQYF.

The chain employs TRBV29-1 and TRBJ2-3, with D perhaps matching TRBD2 (5 bases). V was pared by 5 bases and J by 2 bases, with 8 bases between. Germline V gene data show CDR1 as SQVTM and CDR2 as ANQGSEA. The CDR3 runs 12 residues. The CDR3 loop reads CSVTGNTDTQYF. The CDR3 bases are TGCAGCGTTACGGGAAACACAGATACGCAGTATTTT.

This clonotype has at least ten counts. The rearrangement joins TRBV29-1 to TRBJ2-4; TRBD2 agrees at 7 bases. The junction had 25 bases not matched to a gene; V was cut back by 8 bases and J by 0 bases. The CDR3 is 20 residues long. Per germline, CDR1 SQVTM and CDR2 ANQGSEA. CDR3 nucleotide sequence: TGCAGCCCACCCAGATCTAGCAAGAAAGGGAGGGGTTTAGCCAAAAACATTCAGTACTTC. It yields the protein CSPPRSSKKGRGLAKNIQYF.

This clonotype was seen many times. This rearrangement joins TRBV18 to TRBJ1-1, with D tentatively TRBD1 (6 bases). The length of the CDR3 is 15 residues. CDR1 and CDR2 from the germline V gene are KGHSH and LQKENI. V was pared by 4 bases and J by 0 bases, with 12 bases between. The CDR3 reads CASSLRGALNTEAFF. The CDR3 nucleotides read TGTGCCAGCTCACTCCGGGGGGCTTTGAACACTGAAGCTTTCTTT.

This clonotype turned up a few times. This rearrangement joins TRBV21-1 to TRBJ1-5. TRBV21-1 constitutes a pseudogene. This CDR3 has 17 amino acids. The CDR3 DNA reads TGTGCCAGCAGCAAAGCGCATCTAGGGCGGGATAATCAGCCCCAGCATTTT. Protein product: CASSKAHLGRDNQPQHF.

The genes are TRBV20-1 and TRBJ1-4; 8 nucleotides align to TRBD1. The CDR3 runs to 17 residues. Germline CDR1 is DFQATT and CDR2 is SNEGSKA (reference sequence). J lost 8 bases, V lost 2 bases, and 16 bases had no gene match. CDR3 nucleotide sequence: TGCAGTGCTAGACCTTATACACAGGGGGTCACCGGGGAAAAACTGTTTTTT. Translating it yields CSARPYTQGVTGEKLFF.

This clonotype came up many times. The V and J genes are TRBV29-1 and TRBJ1-2; 7 bases match TRBD1. Trimming removed 6 bases from V and 4 bases from J; junction bases left unmatched: 5. The CDR3 has 12 amino acids. The V gene's germline CDR1 is SQVTM and CDR2 ANQGSEA. CDR3 amino acids: CSVGQPPYGYTF. In nucleotides, the CDR3 is TGCAGCGTGGGACAGCCCCCCTATGGCTACACCTTC.

Ten or more counts support this clonotype. The chain uses TRBV29-1 and TRBJ1-1; D is ambiguous. The germline V and J ends were trimmed by 7 bases and 4 bases, with 13 bases remaining between them. The CDR3 contains 12 residues. The germline CDR1 and CDR2 sequences are SQVTM and ANQGSEA. The CDR3 reads CSAGLGSTEAFF. The DNA for the CDR3 is TGCAGCGCGGGCTTGGGGTCCACTGAAGCTTTCTTT.